Sequencing of this TCR beta chain was carried out in a study of blood T cell repertoires in COVID-19. About the research overall: The United States, Italy and Spain were the sources of the acute and convalescent COVID-19 samples. T cells, B-cell-depleted T cells, or PBMCs supplied cDNA or gDNA.

From germline, CDR1 is KGHSH and CDR2 LQKENI. The trim removed 0 bases at V and 0 bases at J, leaving 1 base unmatched. The CDR3 loop spans 16 amino acids. How the authors handled the data: By means of reference gene primer amplification, nucleated cell counts were estimated. Generated by immunoSEQ multiplex PCR, the TCRdb table keeps only in-frame clones and is missing some. Clonal size and the V and J genes are those of that table, whereas D and trimming came from the DNA. Of some 190,000 clones in the sample, roughly 86% were seen once. Sequencing input: peripheral blood. V and J are TRBV18 and TRBJ2-1, with 8 nucleotides matching TRBD2. The clonotype originates from a woman in her sixties or seventies with active or convalescent COVID-19. The chain's CDR3 is CASSPPGTSSYNEQFF. CDR3 nucleotides: TGTGCCAGCTCACCACCGGGGACTAGCTCCTACAATGAGCAGTTCTTC.